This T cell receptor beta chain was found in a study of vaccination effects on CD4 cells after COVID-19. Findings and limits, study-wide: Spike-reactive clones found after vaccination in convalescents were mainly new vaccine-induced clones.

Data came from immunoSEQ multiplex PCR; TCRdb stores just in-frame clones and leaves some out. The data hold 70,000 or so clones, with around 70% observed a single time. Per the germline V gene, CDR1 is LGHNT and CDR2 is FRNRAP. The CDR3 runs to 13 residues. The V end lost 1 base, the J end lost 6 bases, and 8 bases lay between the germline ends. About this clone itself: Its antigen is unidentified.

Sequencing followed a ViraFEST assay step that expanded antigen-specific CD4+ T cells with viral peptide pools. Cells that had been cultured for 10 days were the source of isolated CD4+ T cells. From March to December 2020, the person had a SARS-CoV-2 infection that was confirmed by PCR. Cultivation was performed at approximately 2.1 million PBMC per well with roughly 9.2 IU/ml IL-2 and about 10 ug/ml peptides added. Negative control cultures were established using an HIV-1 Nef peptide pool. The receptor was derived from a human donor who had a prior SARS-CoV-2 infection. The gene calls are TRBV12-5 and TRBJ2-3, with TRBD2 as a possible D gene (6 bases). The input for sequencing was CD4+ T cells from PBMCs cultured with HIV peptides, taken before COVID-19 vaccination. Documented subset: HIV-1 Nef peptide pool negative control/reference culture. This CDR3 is CASGLAGEDTQYF. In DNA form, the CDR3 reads TGTGCTAGTGGTTTGGCGGGAGAGGATACGCAGTATTTT.